This TCR beta chain appears in the sequencing data of a study of chemoradiotherapy in HPV16-positive cancers (dated by TCRdb to between 2021 and 2024). With respect to the entire study: Using functional T-cell assays on cells from a couple of HPV16-positive patients, the researchers defined candidate HPV-specific T-cell clones and common TCR motifs. Next, the candidate HPV-specific TCRs and motifs were followed in TCR repertoires from fewer than 100 patients with HPV-related cancers. The study asked whether T-cell immunity to the HPV oncoproteins E6 and E7 changes during chemoradiotherapy and whether this immunity affects survival. Study-wide findings and limitations: Improved recurrence-free survival in HPV16-positive patients was associated with expansion of HPV-responsive T cells during chemoradiotherapy. Expansion of candidate HPV-specific clones and E7-related TCR motifs was observed in the tumor microenvironment during treatment, whereas no such expansion was observed for non-HPV-specific T cells. The functional definition of HPV-specific T cells came from only a couple of HPV16-positive patients, and the survival association was reported for HPV16-positive patients.

Because repertoires were sampled repeatedly during chemoradiotherapy, clonal expansion in the tumor microenvironment could be followed. A word on this clone: The antigen this receptor binds is unknown. The sample holds no much larger clone one base away, and base qualities are not on file.

Sequences SGHKS (CDR1) and YYEKEE (CDR2) are obtained from the germline V gene (reference sequence). The CDR3 goes from the cysteine to the phenylalanine over 15 residues. Of all the DNA, just the CDR3 is kept, 45 bases in frame from base 1. Germline trimming: 4 bases from V, 2 bases from J; junction bases outside gene matches: 8. The library was produced with the immunoSEQ multiplex PCR assay. TCRdb carries this immuneACCESS record with in-frame sequences only. Its versions omit some clonotypes, under half of them owing to an unresolved V gene in the studies checked, with the rest unexplained. The sample table contains roughly 13,000 clones; only one count was recorded for about nine tenths of them. The ten largest clones take up roughly 4% of the sample.

This sequence was found in a human donor with HPV-associated anogenital cancer. Recombination joined TRBV5-5 with TRBJ2-5; a stretch of 7 junction bases matches TRBD1. The sample consisted of tumor tissue, taken from a patient who underwent chemoradiotherapy. The CDR3 is CASSLSPGQQETQYF. The nucleotides are TGTGCCAGCAGCCTTTCCCCGGGACAGCAAGAGACCCAGTACTTC.